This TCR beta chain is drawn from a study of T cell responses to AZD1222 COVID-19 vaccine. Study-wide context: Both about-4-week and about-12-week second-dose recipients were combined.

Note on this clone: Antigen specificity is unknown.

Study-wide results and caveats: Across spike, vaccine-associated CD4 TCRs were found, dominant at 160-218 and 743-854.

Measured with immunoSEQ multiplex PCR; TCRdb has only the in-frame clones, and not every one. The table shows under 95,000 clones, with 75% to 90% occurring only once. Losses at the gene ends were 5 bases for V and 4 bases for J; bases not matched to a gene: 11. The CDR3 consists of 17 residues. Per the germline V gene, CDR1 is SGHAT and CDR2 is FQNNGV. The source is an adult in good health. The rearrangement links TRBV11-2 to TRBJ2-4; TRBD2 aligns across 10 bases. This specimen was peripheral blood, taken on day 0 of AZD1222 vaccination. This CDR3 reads CASSPGGISGRKNIQYF. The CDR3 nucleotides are TGTGCCAGCAGCCCGGGTGGGATTAGCGGGAGGAAAAACATTCAGTACTTC.